Shown below are 30 T cell receptor beta chains from a single sample sequenced in a study of cytomegalovirus exposure and HLA in healthy donors. PCR employed 60 Vbeta and 13 Jbeta primers. Profiled with immunoSEQ multiplex PCR; TCRdb holds only in-frame clones, not every one. Here the sample spans approximately 130,000 clones, roughly four fifths being singletons. The sample consisted of PBMCs. All receptors come from a young man in good health and CMV-seronegative.

The chain employs TRBV6-1 and TRBJ2-3; tentative D call: TRBD2 (6 bases). The CDR3 is made up of 17 amino acids. Deletions cut 0 bases from V and 9 bases from J, with 22 bases between. Looked up from germline, CDR1 is MNHNS and CDR2 is SASEGT. The CDR3 region is CASSEALGLGKGGTQYF. The CDR3 DNA follows: TGTGCCAGCAGTGAAGCTCTGGGACTGGGTAAGGGAGGCACGCAGTATTTT.

J is TRBJ2-7 and V is TRBV29-1, with 7 bases matching TRBD2. Trimming took 4 bases from V and 5 from J; bases not matched to a gene: 11. From germline, CDR1 is SQVTM and CDR2 ANQGSEA. This CDR3 is 14 amino acids long. The CDR3 is CSVVVSGRAHEQYF. CDR3 bases: TGCAGCGTTGTGGTTAGCGGGCGGGCCCACGAGCAGTACTTC.

This chain links TRBV6-5 with TRBJ1-2, with 7 nucleotides matching TRBD1. J lost 2 bases, V lost 6 bases, and 3 bases had no gene match. The germline V gene has CDR1 MNHEY and CDR2 SVGAGI. The CDR3 consists of 13 residues. CDR3 region: CASSRQGNYGYTF. DNA of the CDR3: TGTGCCAGCAGCAGACAGGGAAACTATGGCTACACCTTC.

The rearrangement joins TRBV6-5 to TRBJ1-4; D remains unclear. The CDR3 has 14 amino acids. Between the trimmed V and J ends, which lost 2 bases and 7 bases, there was a span of 11 bases. Germline V lookup: CDR1 MNHEY, CDR2 SVGAGI. This CDR3 reads CASSYVGEGEKLFF. In DNA form, the CDR3 reads TGTGCCAGCAGTTACGTGGGTGAGGGTGAAAAACTGTTTTTT.

V usage is TRBV27 and J usage is TRBJ1-4; D uncertain. The CDR3 runs 15 residues. Germline V gene sequence: CDR1 MNHEY, CDR2 SMNVEV (reference sequence). V was clipped by 8 bases and J by 6 bases, with 19 bases between them. The CDR3 DNA follows: TGTGCCAGCCGGTCCGGAGGGCCATTACATGAAAAACTGTTTTTT. It specifies CASRSGGPLHEKLFF.

The CDR3 region has the DNA TGCGCCAGCAGCCAAGATAACCCCGGGCGGGGGTACACCGGGGAGCTGTTTTTT. As protein: CASSQDNPGRGYTGELFF. The chain links TRBV4-3 to TRBJ2-2, with 7 bases identical to TRBD2. V was pared by 0 bases and J by 3 bases, with 10 bases of the junction left unmatched. This CDR3 is 18 amino acids long. CDR1 LGHNA and CDR2 YSLEER come from the germline V gene.

The V call is TRBV28, the J call TRBJ2-5, with D possibly being TRBD2 (6 bases). V was clipped by 5 bases and J by 2 bases, with 9 bases between them. This CDR3 is 13 amino acids long. Germline CDR1 reads MDHEN; CDR2 reads SYDVKM. The CDR3 DNA follows: TGTGCCAGCAGTAATAGCGGACAAGAGACCCAGTACTTC. Translation gives CASSNSGQETQYF.

This rearrangement joins TRBV19 to TRBJ1-1; D is unresolved. Trimming stripped 6 bases from V and 5 bases from J, with 25 bases between. Germline V gives CDR1 LNHDA, CDR2 SQIVND (reference sequence). The CDR3 length is 17 residues. The CDR3 loop reads CASSSEGRIKGKTEAFF. The CDR3, as DNA: TGTGCCAGTAGCTCCGAGGGCAGGATAAAGGGAAAAACTGAAGCTTTCTTT.

The chain joins TRBV19 to TRBJ1-5; weak D call: TRBD1 (6 bases). V lost 6 bases and J lost 7, with 13 bases in between. The CDR3 spans 13 residues. The V gene's germline CDR1 is LNHDA and CDR2 SQIVND (reference sequence). DNA for the CDR3: TGTGCCAGTAGCCTTTTACAGGGACAGCCCCAGCATTTT. This sequence encodes CASSLLQGQPQHF.

This clone turned up a few times. Within the sample, other DNA sequences also encode this same CDR3. The V call is TRBV30, the J call TRBJ1-1; D unresolved. V was pared by 3 bases and J by 1 base, with 3 bases between. Germline V gene sequence: CDR1 GTSNPN, CDR2 SVGIG (reference sequence). The CDR3 consists of 11 residues. CDR3 nucleotides: TGTGCCTGGAGCAGGAACACTGAAGCTTTCTTT. Translation gives CAWSRNTEAFF. Together with reference TRBV30 and TRBJ1-1, the CDR3 gives the full variable domain: SQTIHQWPATLVQPVGSPLSLECTVEGTSNPNLYWYRQAAGRGLQLLFYSVGIGQISSEVPQNLSASRPQDRQFILSSKKLLLSDSGFYLCAWSRNTEAFFGQGTRLTVV.

The genes are TRBV11-2 and TRBJ2-1; D possibly corresponds to TRBD2 (5 bases). Germline assignment: CDR1 SGHAT and CDR2 FQNNGV. The CDR3 sequence is 16 residues long. With 3 bases removed from V and 9 bases from J, the gap between germline ends came to 21 bases. The CDR3, as DNA: TGTGCCAGCAGCTTGGGTGGGAGCCCCGGATGGGGTGAGCAGTTCTTC. It yields the protein CASSLGGSPGWGEQFF.

The chain recombines TRBV18 with TRBJ1-4, with D possibly TRBD1 on 5 matching bases. Germline V gene data show CDR1 as KGHSH and CDR2 as LQKENI. This CDR3 is 14 amino acids long. Trimming pared 3 bases from V and 8 bases from J, leaving 13 bases between. The CDR3 reads CASSPQGKLEKLFF. CDR3 DNA: TGTGCCAGCTCACCGCAGGGAAAGTTGGAAAAACTGTTTTTT.

This clone was counted between two and nine times. V usage is TRBV6-1 and J usage is TRBJ1-2; D is perhaps TRBD1 (5 bases). From germline, CDR1 is MNHNS and CDR2 SASEGT. The CDR3 spans 15 residues. V was clipped by 6 bases and J by 2 bases, with 16 bases between them. CDR3 DNA sequence: TGTGCCAGCAGCCCGGGGCCGGGAGTAAACTATGGCTACACCTTC. It codes for CASSPGPGVNYGYTF.

CDR3 in DNA: TGTGCCTGGAGTCAGGGGTTGCGCAATCAGCCCCAGCATTTT. Translating it yields CAWSQGLRNQPQHF. The chain combines TRBV30 with TRBJ1-5; maybe TRBD1 (6 bases). Germline CDR1 GTSNPN, CDR2 SVGIG (reference sequence). Between the trimmed V and J ends, which lost 2 bases and 2 bases, there was a span of 10 bases. This CDR3 region has 14 residues.

The chain couples TRBV5-1 to TRBJ1-1, with a tentative D call TRBD1 (5 bases). V was pared by 1 base and J by 0 bases, with 13 bases between. Germline V CDR1 and CDR2: SGHRS, YFSETQ. The CDR3 spans 16 residues. The CDR3 bases are TGCGCCAGCAGCTTGTCAGGGTTGAACATGAACACTGAAGCTTTCTTT. Its translation: CASSLSGLNMNTEAFF.

In this sample, this clone turned up once. The CDR3 region is CASSDQEGLAVQETQYF. As DNA, the CDR3 is TGTGCCAGCAGCGATCAGGAGGGACTAGCGGTCCAAGAGACCCAGTACTTC. V usage is TRBV9 and J usage is TRBJ2-5, with 11 bases aligning to TRBD2. The V segment lost 3 bases and the J segment 1 base; nucleotides outside the gene matches: 8. The CDR3 extends over 17 amino acids. The germline V gene has CDR1 SGDLS and CDR2 YYNGEE. Based on the CDR3 plus reference TRBV9 and TRBJ2-5, the full variable domain is DSGVTQTPKHLITATGQRVTLRCSPRSGDLSVYWYQQSLDQGLQFLIQYYNGEERAKGNILERFSAQQFPDLHSELNLSSLELGDSALYFCASSDQEGLAVQETQYFGPGTRLLVL.

The chain recombines TRBV9 with TRBJ1-1, with D possibly matching TRBD1 (5 bases). The CDR3 sequence is 14 residues long. Germline V gene lookup returns CDR1 SGDLS and CDR2 YYNGEE. Trimming took off 3 bases at V and 1 base at J, with 10 bases between the two ends. In nucleotides, the CDR3 is TGTGCCAGCAGCGGTCGACAGAGGAACACTGAAGCTTTCTTT. It is translated as CASSGRQRNTEAFF.

J is TRBJ2-3 and V is TRBV6-1; 8 bases match TRBD1. This CDR3 region has 14 residues. V trimming: 6 bases; J trimming: 5 bases; junction bases outside the gene matches: 7. Germline V gene sequence: CDR1 MNHNS, CDR2 SASEGT. Written as DNA, the CDR3 is TGTGCCAGCAGCGCATCCAGGGGGCAAGATACGCAGTATTTT. Its translation: CASSASRGQDTQYF.

The J gene is TRBJ2-1, the V gene TRBV29-1; 13 bases align to TRBD2. V shed 3 bases and J 12 bases; nucleotides not matched to a gene: 5. Per the germline V gene, CDR1 is SQVTM and CDR2 is ANQGSEA. The CDR3 runs 13 residues. The CDR3 sequence is CSVDPTSGRRQFF. The CDR3, as DNA: TGCAGCGTTGATCCGACTAGCGGGAGGAGGCAGTTCTTC.

V gene TRBV19 combines with J gene TRBJ1-4, with TRBD1 matching over 10 bases. V lost 3 bases, J lost 7 bases, and 5 bases stayed unmatched. CDR1 and CDR2 (germline): LNHDA, SQIVND (reference sequence). The CDR3 has 15 amino acids. The CDR3 DNA is TGTGCCAGTAGTATCGGCGGGACAGGGGTTGAAAAACTGTTTTTT. Translating gives CASSIGGTGVEKLFF. Complete variable domain (other parts from reference TRBV19 and TRBJ1-4): DGGITQSPKYLFRKEGQNVTLSCEQNLNHDAMYWYRQDPGQGLRLIYYSQIVNDFQKGDIAEGYSVSREKKESFPLTVTSAQKNPTAFYLCASSIGGTGVEKLFFGSGTQLSVL.

The J gene is TRBJ2-4, the V gene TRBV9; TRBD1 matches at 7 bases. This CDR3 has 14 amino acids. The germline V gene encodes CDR1 SGDLS and CDR2 YYNGEE. Losses at the gene ends were 2 bases for V and 8 bases for J; bases not matched to a gene: 7. CDR3 sequence reads: CASSVAGGLDIQYF. In DNA, the CDR3 is TGTGCCAGCAGCGTGGCAGGGGGTCTGGACATTCAGTACTTC.

This clone was seen only a few times. The V gene is TRBV28, the J gene TRBJ2-7; 7 nucleotides line up with TRBD2. The CDR3 loop spans 14 amino acids. Germline loops: CDR1 MDHEN, CDR2 SYDVKM. Unmatched junction bases numbered 9, after V lost 7 bases and J lost 3 bases. The CDR3: CASTRLAGSYEQYF. CDR3 nucleotide sequence: TGTGCCAGCACGAGACTAGCCGGGAGCTACGAGCAGTACTTC.

The chain recombines TRBV7-9 with TRBJ1-2; a weak D match, TRBD1 (5 bases). V was pared by 1 base and J by 9 bases, with 21 bases between. CDR3 length equals 16 residues. The germline CDR1 and CDR2 sequences are SEHNR and FQNEAQ (reference sequence). The CDR3 protein is CASSLVAGSRTGRYTF. The DNA of the CDR3 is TGTGCCAGCAGCTTAGTAGCAGGGTCCAGGACGGGCCGCTACACCTTC.

Notes on this clone: The germline gene is not matched at one end of the junction; a read error may be the cause. The chain uses TRBV5-4 and TRBJ2-5; possibly TRBD1 for D (5 bases). The CDR3 spans 13 residues. Germline assignment: CDR1 SGHNT and CDR2 YYREEE (reference sequence). CDR3 sequence reads: CASTLQGMETQYF. CDR3 sequence (DNA): TGTGCCAGCACCTTGCAGGGAATGGAGACCCAGTACTTC. The full variable domain, with the rest looked up from reference TRBV5-4 and TRBJ2-5, is ETGVTQSPTHLIKTRGQQVTLRCSSQSGHNTVSWYQQALGQGPQFIFQYYREEENGRGNFPPRFSGLQFPNYSSELNVNALELDDSALYLCASTLQGMETQYFGPGTRLLVL.

This rearrangement joins TRBV6-6 to TRBJ1-5, with a weak D call TRBD1 (5 bases). Trimming removed 10 bases from V and 4 bases from J, with 14 bases in between. The CDR3 runs 13 residues. In germline, CDR1 is MNHNY, CDR2 SVGAGI (reference sequence). As DNA, the CDR3 is TGTGCCACTAACCGGGACTGGAATCAGCCCCAGCATTTT. It is translated as CATNRDWNQPQHF.

This clone was detected once. This chain connects TRBV29-1 to TRBJ2-5; 9 nucleotides match TRBD1. The germline gives CDR1 SQVTM, CDR2 ANQGSEA. The J segment lost 5 bases and the V segment lost 4 bases, leaving 14 bases of the junction unmatched. This CDR3 is built from 16 residues. The CDR3 is CSVVRASGTGKETQYF. In DNA, the CDR3 is TGCAGCGTTGTCCGAGCCTCCGGGACAGGGAAGGAGACCCAGTACTTC.

The genes are TRBV5-4 and TRBJ2-1; no clear D gene. CDR3 size: 15 residues. Trimming shortened V by 1 base and J by 0 bases, and 8 bases separated the two germline ends. From germline, CDR1 is SGHNT and CDR2 YYREEE (reference sequence). The CDR3 nucleotides are TGTGCCAGCAGCTTGACGAGTCGCTCCTACAATGAGCAGTTCTTC. Translated: CASSLTSRSYNEQFF. Complete variable domain (other parts from reference TRBV5-4 and TRBJ2-1): ETGVTQSPTHLIKTRGQQVTLRCSSQSGHNTVSWYQQALGQGPQFIFQYYREEENGRGNFPPRFSGLQFPNYSSELNVNALELDDSALYLCASSLTSRSYNEQFFGPGTRLTVL.

This chain connects TRBV7-2 to TRBJ2-1; no reliable D call. Germline V gene data show CDR1 as SGHTA and CDR2 as FQGNSA. The ends were cut back, 1 base at V and 4 bases at J, with 11 bases in the middle. The CDR3 has 15 amino acids. CDR3 sequence reads: CASSLGRYTYNEQFF. The CDR3 DNA is TGTGCCAGCAGCTTAGGGCGGTATACATACAATGAGCAGTTCTTC.

The rearrangement uses TRBV2 and TRBJ2-7; 9 nucleotides agree with TRBD1. Germline CDR1 and CDR2: SNHLY and FYNNEI. The CDR3 length is 14 residues. The ends lost 5 bases at V and 0 bases at J; junction bases unmatched: 2. In DNA form, the CDR3 reads TGTGCCAGCAGTTACAGGGGGCACTCCTACGAGCAGTACTTC. Its translation is CASSYRGHSYEQYF.

The chain uses TRBV11-2 and TRBJ1-2; TRBD1 matches 10 bases. Germline V lookup: CDR1 SGHAT, CDR2 FQNNGV. Unmatched junction bases numbered 14, after V lost 2 bases and J lost 8 bases. CDR3 length: 17 residues. CDR3 bases: TGTGCCAGCAGCTTAACATTGATGGGACAGGGGATTCGGGGCTACACCTTC. As protein: CASSLTLMGQGIRGYTF.